This note documents a single T cell receptor beta chain sequence. Its specificity is unknown. Semi-nested PCR with Nested Universal Primer A followed constant-region reverse priming of full-length variable regions. Each CDR3 protein is one row after TCRdb ran MiXCR on the 5' RACE reads. Among over 40,000 distinct CDR3 sequences, roughly 22% were seen once, and the ten largest hold roughly 4.5%. Whole-study results and caveats: The larger cohort examined one V-J beta rearrangement, not whole repertoires. Tumor Tregs overlapped most with tumor, then blood, naive CD4+ cells.

Deletions cut 3 bases from V and 0 bases from J, with 15 bases between. Germline values: CDR1 SGDLS, CDR2 YYNGEE. CDR3 length: 17 residues. Tregs were sorted as CD4+CD25+CD127-/low cells. The sequenced sample was Tregs sorted from a lymph node. The sequence was obtained from a female donor with breast cancer. The chain uses TRBV9 and TRBJ1-4, with a tentative D call TRBD1 (5 bases). CDR3 DNA sequence: TGTGCCAGCAGCGAGGGCCCGGGGGGGGCAACTAATGAAAAACTGTTTTTT. It translates to CASSEGPGGATNEKLFF.